The 16 T cell receptor beta chains below all came from one sample that was sequenced in a study of CXCR3-negative and CXCR3-positive naive CD8 T cells. Findings and caveats of the study: CXCR3-positive naive cells carried more hydrophobic TRB CDR3s than CXCR3-negative ones.

5' RACE with UMI labels generated the TRB cDNA libraries. TCRdb derives one entry per CDR3 protein from the 5' RACE reads, leaving out DNA. Seen in this sample are under 85,000 distinct CDR3 sequences; the ten most common clones hold approximately 0.67%. No cognate antigen is known for these TCRs. The sample consisted of naive CXCR3+ CD8+ T cells from blood. Regarding subset: CD45RO-CCR7+CD27+CD95- naive CD8+ T cells expressing CXCR3 (TNR3+). These receptor sequences come from a human donor in good health. Some clones in this sample may be carry-over from other donors' samples.

J is TRBJ2-1 and V is TRBV5-1. The germline CDR1 and CDR2 sequences are SGHRS and YFSETQ. This CDR3 region has 14 residues. The CDR3 sequence is CASSPMDAYNEQFF. Combining the CDR3 with reference TRBV5-1 and TRBJ2-1 gives the whole variable domain KAGVTQTPRYLIKTRGQQVTLSCSPISGHRSVSWYQQTPGQGLQFLFEYFSETQRNKGNFPGRFSGRQFSNSRSEMNVSTLELGDSALYLCASSPMDAYNEQFFGPGTRLTVL.

The V call is TRBV6-1, the J call TRBJ2-7; TCRdb names TRBD1, which stays unverified in the absence of DNA. The CDR3 is 15 residues long. CDR1 is MNHNS, CDR2 SASEGT, per germline. The CDR3 reads CASSHTRTATYEQYF.

The V and J genes are TRBV29-1 and TRBJ1-2; checking the TCRdb D call of TRBD1 is not possible without DNA. The CDR3 totals 12 residues. Germline CDR1 SQVTM, CDR2 ANQGSEA. The CDR3 region is CSVENRVGGYTF.

V usage is TRBV27 and J usage is TRBJ2-1; the TCRdb D gene call, TRBD1, has no DNA to confirm it. Germline V gives CDR1 MNHEY, CDR2 SMNVEV (reference sequence). This CDR3 has 14 residues. CDR3 residues: CASSFAGDYNEQFF.

The genes are TRBV6-2 or TRBV6-3 and TRBJ1-5; the TCRdb call, TRBD1, lacks DNA for checking. This CDR3 spans 15 amino acids. Germline values: CDR1 MNHEY, CDR2 SVGEGT. The CDR3 spells CASSFGQDGEQPQHF.

The J gene is TRBJ2-5, the V gene TRBV12-3 or TRBV12-4; TCRdb lists TRBD2, though no DNA is available to test this call. This CDR3 has 14 amino acids. This CDR3 reads CASSLGTRRETQYF.

The chain joins TRBV7-8 to TRBJ2-6; TCRdb designates TRBD1, a call that cannot be tested without DNA. The germline CDR1 and CDR2 sequences are SGHVS and FQNEAQ. The CDR3 extends over 18 amino acids. CDR3 sequence: CASSPGRDTISGANVLTF.

The genes are TRBV3-1 and TRBJ2-5; the TCRdb D gene call, TRBD1, has no DNA to confirm it. Germline CDR1 reads LGHDT; CDR2 reads YNNKEL (reference sequence). This CDR3 spans 14 amino acids. CDR3 sequence reads: CASSQRDWEETQYF.

The genes are TRBV29-1 and TRBJ1-1. There are 13 residues in the CDR3. From germline, CDR1 is SQVTM and CDR2 ANQGSEA. CDR3 residues: CSVEWVMDTEAFF.

The rearrangement uses TRBV9 and TRBJ1-1; checking the TCRdb D call of TRBD1 is not possible without DNA. The CDR3 spans 15 residues. The germline V gene has CDR1 SGDLS and CDR2 YYNGEE. The chain's CDR3 is CASSVDMWGATEAFF.

The chain carries TRBV7-2 and TRBJ2-1; with no DNA, the TCRdb D assignment of TRBD2 cannot be verified. Germline-derived CDR1 and CDR2 are SGHTA and FQGNSA. CDR3 length equals 15 residues. The CDR3 is CASSEIAGQYNEQFF.

V is TRBV4-1 and J is TRBJ2-2; with no DNA, the TCRdb D assignment of TRBD1 cannot be verified. CDR3 size: 16 residues. CDR1 MGHRA and CDR2 YSYEKL come from the germline V gene. The CDR3 here is CASSRPGTGTAGELFF.

The rearrangement uses TRBV11-2 and TRBJ2-5; checking the TCRdb D call of TRBD1 is not possible without DNA. CDR1 SGHAT and CDR2 FQNNGV come from the germline V gene. CDR3 length: 13 residues. CDR3 loop: CASTGRGQETQYF.

Here the CDR3 reads CSALRQIPPRNEKLFF. The chain employs TRBV20-1 and TRBJ1-4. The CDR3 is made up of 16 amino acids. Per the germline V gene, CDR1 is DFQATT and CDR2 is SNEGSKA (reference sequence).

This chain joins TRBV14 and TRBJ2-7. The length of the CDR3 is 15 residues. Germline V CDR1 and CDR2: SGHDN, FVKESK. The CDR3 loop reads CASSQGYGVAYEQYF.

This chain links TRBV4-3 with TRBJ2-1; as DNA is missing, the TRBD2 call by TCRdb cannot be tested. The CDR3 is made up of 16 amino acids. Germline V gene sequence: CDR1 LGHNA, CDR2 YSLEER. The CDR3 is CASSQGLAGDYNEQFF.